This TCR beta chain was captured in a study of blood T cell repertoires in COVID-19. In the study overall: Sources were T cells, B-cell-depleted T cells, or PBMCs; the material itself was cDNA or gDNA.

The cohort comprised adults aged about 18 to 100 years residing in 20 to 25 US areas. Using immunoSEQ multiplex PCR, the repertoire was profiled, and TCRdb retains in-frame clones only, with some absent. Here the sample spans about 280,000 clones, about nine tenths being singletons. The sample comprised PBMCs or T cells enriched from blood (not recorded which). This TCR derives from a woman in her sixties who had recovered from COVID-19.

CDR3 bases: TGTGCCAGCAGCTTTCCTAGCGGGGTTGAAACGCAGTATTTT. Protein product: CASSFPSGVETQYF. This chain links TRBV5-4 with TRBJ2-3; 9 bases align to TRBD2. The CDR3 sequence is 14 residues long. V dropped 2 bases and J dropped 9; count of bases not matched to a gene: 7. Germline lookup yields CDR1 SGHNT and CDR2 YYREEE (reference sequence).